A single sample is the source of the 7 T cell receptor beta chains below, sequenced in a study of blood T cell repertoires in COVID-19. Repertoires were generated with immunoSEQ multiplex PCR, while TCRdb's copy carries only in-frame clones and drops some. The repertoire holds roughly 150,000 clones, with 70% to 90% as singletons. The source material was PBMCs or T cells enriched from blood (not recorded which). These receptors were collected from a man between 35 and 55 years old who had recovered from COVID-19.

The rearrangement uses TRBV5-1 and TRBJ1-2; no clear D gene. Trimming left V 0 bases short and J 3 bases short, with 12 bases between. The CDR3 is made up of 15 amino acids. Germline V CDR1 and CDR2: SGHRS, YFSETQ. The CDR3 region is CASSLDIFGDYGYTF. CDR3 nucleotides: TGCGCCAGCAGCTTGGATATTTTCGGGGACTATGGCTACACCTTC.

The genes are TRBV24-1 and TRBJ1-5; no clear D gene. The CDR3 totals 14 residues. The germline CDR1 and CDR2 sequences are KGHDR and SFDVKD. The V and J ends lost 1 base and 8 bases respectively, with 11 bases between them. The CDR3 loop reads CATSDFASRKPQHF. For the CDR3, the DNA is TGTGCCACCAGTGATTTTGCGAGCCGTAAGCCCCAGCATTTT.

This clone was detected once. This chain links TRBV5-1 with TRBJ1-4; D may be TRBD1 (6 bases). Trimming stripped 4 bases from V and 4 bases from J, with 11 bases between. This CDR3 comprises 14 residues. CDR1 and CDR2 (germline): SGHRS, YFSETQ. For the CDR3, the DNA is TGCGCCAGCAGCCGGGACACTTATAATGAAAAACTGTTTTTT. This translates into CASSRDTYNEKLFF. Full variable domain (missing parts from reference TRBV5-1 and TRBJ1-4): KAGVTQTPRYLIKTRGQQVTLSCSPISGHRSVSWYQQTPGQGLQFLFEYFSETQRNKGNFPGRFSGRQFSNSRSEMNVSTLELGDSALYLCASSRDTYNEKLFFGSGTQLSVL.

The chain is built from TRBV11-3 and TRBJ1-1; the D gene is possibly TRBD1 (5 bases). The CDR3 is 14 residues long. CDR1 SGHNT and CDR2 YENEEA come from the germline V gene. Trimming shortened V by 0 bases and J by 8 bases, and 13 bases separated the two germline ends. The CDR3 region has the DNA TGTGCCAGCAGCTTAGACGGCGCGGGGGTGGAAGCTTTCTTT. It yields the protein CASSLDGAGVEAFF.

This clone has only one observation. The rearrangement joins TRBV2 to TRBJ1-1; D possibly corresponds to TRBD1 (6 bases). This CDR3 comprises 14 residues. Trimming removed 11 bases from V and 1 base from J, with 17 bases in between. The V gene's germline CDR1 is SNHLY and CDR2 FYNNEI. CDR3 in amino acids: CAGQRTDPNTEAFF. The CDR3 bases are TGTGCCGGTCAAAGGACAGACCCGAACACTGAAGCTTTCTTT.

The chain uses TRBV19 and TRBJ2-3; D not certain. Germline assignment: CDR1 LNHDA and CDR2 SQIVND (reference sequence). This CDR3 contains 12 residues. Deletions cut 5 bases from V and 4 bases from J, with 7 bases between. In nucleotides, the CDR3 is TGTGCCAGTAGTCCTTCGTCAGATACGCAGTATTTT. As protein: CASSPSSDTQYF.

The genes are TRBV21-1 and TRBJ2-1; the DNA was not compared with TRBD1, the D call given in the table. TRBV21-1 is labeled a pseudogene. The CDR3 totals 14 residues. CDR3 protein: CASSMNGRVGEQFF. CDR3 DNA: TGTGCCAGCAGCATGAACGGCAGGGTGGGTGAGCAGTTCTTC.